This T cell receptor beta chain originates from a study of cytomegalovirus exposure and HLA in healthy donors. Here immunoSEQ multiplex PCR was the method, and the copy in TCRdb shows in-frame clones only, minus some. Here the sample spans 150,000 to 180,000 clones, around 84% being singletons. Germline assignment: CDR1 MNHEY and CDR2 SVGAGI. The CDR3 has 13 amino acids. Trimming left V 6 bases short and J 3 bases short, with 11 bases between. The chain carries TRBV6-5 and TRBJ1-1; possible D gene TRBD1, 5 bases. Sample: PBMCs. This clonotype was obtained from a human donor in good health. Written as DNA, the CDR3 is TGTGCCAGCAGGAGCCGACAGTACACTGAAGCTTTCTTT. This sequence encodes CASRSRQYTEAFF.